This TCR beta chain is drawn from a study of cytomegalovirus exposure and HLA in healthy donors. The study's findings and limits: Researchers counted around 170 TCR beta chains as cytomegalovirus-associated.

As regards this clone: Its target is unknown.

Some clones are missing from TCRdb's copy, which holds only in-frame ones; the method was immunoSEQ multiplex PCR. This table has about 130,000 clones, almost 90% appearing once. Trimming stripped 3 bases from V and 1 base from J, with 24 bases between. This CDR3 contains 19 residues. Germline V gene data show CDR1 as SGHAT and CDR2 as FQNNGV. The receptor was derived from a young man in good health and CMV-seronegative. The sample taken for sequencing was PBMCs. The gene calls are TRBV11-2 and TRBJ1-1; weak D call: TRBD1 (6 bases). The CDR3 nucleotides read TGTGCCAGCAGCTTCATTACAGGGTCAAAAAGTCTAAAGAACACTGAAGCTTTCTTT. This encodes CASSFITGSKSLKNTEAFF.